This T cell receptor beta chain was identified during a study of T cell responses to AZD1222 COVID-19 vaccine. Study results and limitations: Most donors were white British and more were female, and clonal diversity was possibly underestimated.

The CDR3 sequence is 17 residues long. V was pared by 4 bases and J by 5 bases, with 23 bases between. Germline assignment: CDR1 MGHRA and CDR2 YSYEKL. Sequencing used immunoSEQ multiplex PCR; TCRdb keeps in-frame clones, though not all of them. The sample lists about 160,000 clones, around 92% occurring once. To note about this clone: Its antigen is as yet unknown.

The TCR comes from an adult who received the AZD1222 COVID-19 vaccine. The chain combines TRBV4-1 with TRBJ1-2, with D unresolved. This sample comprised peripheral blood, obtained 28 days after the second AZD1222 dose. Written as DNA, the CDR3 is TGCGCCAGCAGCCGTCAGGTCCCGGCAGGAAAATTTTATGGCTACACCTTC. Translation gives CASSRQVPAGKFYGYTF.